This paragraph covers one T cell receptor (beta chain) sequence. The antigen remains undetermined. The CDR3 has 15 amino acids. V was trimmed by 3 bases and J by 4 bases, leaving 12 bases between them. CDR1 is WSHSY and CDR2 is SAAADI in the germline V gene. Profiling relied on immunoSEQ multiplex PCR, and the TCRdb table lists in-frame clones only, not all of them. The top ten hold approximately 0.45% of the sample, which has roughly 1.5 million clones, under 99% seen once. Donors, healthy HIV-negative adults, lacked recent acute infections or vaccinations. This entry belongs to a study of shared clonotypes between healthy human individuals. Study-wide results and caveats: Memory subsets generally showed lower estimated richness than naive subsets.

The chain links TRBV10-2 to TRBJ2-2; possibly TRBD2 for D (5 bases). The sequence came from a man younger than 40 in good health. Sample: naive CD4+ T cells sorted from blood. Sample subset: CD45RA+ positively selected. CDR3 bases: TGCGCCAGCAGTGAAAGGTGGGAGTTCACCGGGGAGCTGTTTTTT. Amino acids: CASSERWEFTGELFF.